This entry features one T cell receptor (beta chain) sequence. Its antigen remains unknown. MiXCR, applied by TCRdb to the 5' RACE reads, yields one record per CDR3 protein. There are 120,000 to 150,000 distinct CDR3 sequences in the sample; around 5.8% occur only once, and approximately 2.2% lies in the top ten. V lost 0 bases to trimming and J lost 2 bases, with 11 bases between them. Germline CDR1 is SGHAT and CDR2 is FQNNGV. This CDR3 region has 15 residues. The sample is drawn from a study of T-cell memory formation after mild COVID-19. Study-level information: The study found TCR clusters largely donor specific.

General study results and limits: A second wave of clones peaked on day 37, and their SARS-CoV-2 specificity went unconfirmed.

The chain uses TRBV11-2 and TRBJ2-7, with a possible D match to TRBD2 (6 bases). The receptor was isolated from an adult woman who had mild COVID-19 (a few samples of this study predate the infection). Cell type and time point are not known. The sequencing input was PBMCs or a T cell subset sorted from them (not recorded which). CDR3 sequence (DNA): TGTGCCAGCAGCTTAGATGGGAGGCCAACCTACGAGCAGTACTTC. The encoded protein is CASSLDGRPTYEQYF.